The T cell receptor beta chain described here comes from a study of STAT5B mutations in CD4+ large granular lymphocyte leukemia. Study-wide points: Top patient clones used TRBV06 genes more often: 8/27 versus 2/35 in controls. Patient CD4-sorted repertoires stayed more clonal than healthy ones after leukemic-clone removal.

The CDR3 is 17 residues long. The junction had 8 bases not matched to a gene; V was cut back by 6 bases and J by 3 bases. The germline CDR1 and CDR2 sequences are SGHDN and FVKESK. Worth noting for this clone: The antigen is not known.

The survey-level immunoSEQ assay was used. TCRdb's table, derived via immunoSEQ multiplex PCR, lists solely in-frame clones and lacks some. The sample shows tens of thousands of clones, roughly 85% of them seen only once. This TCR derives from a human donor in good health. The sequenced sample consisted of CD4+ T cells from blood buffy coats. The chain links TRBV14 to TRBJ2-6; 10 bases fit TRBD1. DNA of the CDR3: TGTGCCAGCAGTCCAATCGGGACAGGGGTTGGGGCCAACGTCCTGACTTTC. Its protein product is CASSPIGTGVGANVLTF.